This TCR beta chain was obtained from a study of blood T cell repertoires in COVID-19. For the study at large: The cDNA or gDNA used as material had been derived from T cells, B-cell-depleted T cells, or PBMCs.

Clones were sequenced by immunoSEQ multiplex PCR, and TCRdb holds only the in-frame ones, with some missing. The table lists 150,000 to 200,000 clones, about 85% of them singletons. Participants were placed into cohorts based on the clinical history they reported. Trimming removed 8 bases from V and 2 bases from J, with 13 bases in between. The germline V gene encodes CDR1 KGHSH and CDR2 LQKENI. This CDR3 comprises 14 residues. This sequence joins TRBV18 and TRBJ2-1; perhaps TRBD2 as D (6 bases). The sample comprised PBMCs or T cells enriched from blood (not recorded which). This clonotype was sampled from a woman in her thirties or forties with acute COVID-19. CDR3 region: CASTRTTPYNEQFF. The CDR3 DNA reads TGTGCCAGCACCCGGACTACCCCCTACAATGAGCAGTTCTTC.